This TCR beta chain was recorded in a study of early T cells in non-severe SARS-CoV-2 infection. Across the whole study: Sequencing of bulk RNA from unsorted whole blood was done, without chain pairing.

About this clonotype: Its antigen remains unidentified.

Each cDNA molecule carried a unique molecular identifier. From the 5' RACE reads, TCRdb called clonotypes with MiXCR, one entry per CDR3 protein. The sample carries roughly 80,000 distinct CDR3 sequences, about 16% recorded once. Points from the study as a whole: Comparison of clonotypes with VDJdb favored anti-spike CD8 responses while missing private and CD4 specificities.

Sequencing used whole blood. This TCR came from an adult who was a healthcare worker with PCR-confirmed SARS-CoV-2 infection or an uninfected control (not recorded which).

The chain's CDR3 is CASSSPGTGDNKQYF. The CDR3 region has the DNA TGTGCCAGCAGTTCGCCCGGGACAGGGGATAACAAGCAGTACTTC. This rearrangement joins TRBV28 to TRBJ2-7; TRBD1 agrees at 10 bases. CDR3 length: 15 residues. J lost 8 bases, V lost 4 bases, and 11 bases had no gene match. The V gene's germline CDR1 is MDHEN and CDR2 SYDVKM.